What follows are 4 T cell receptor beta chains derived from one specimen sequenced in a study of blood T cell repertoires in COVID-19. Sequencing was performed with immunoSEQ multiplex PCR; in TCRdb, only in-frame clones are kept and a portion is missing. This sample has 300,000 or so clones; roughly 90% occur once, and the top ten carry 2.9%. The material sequenced was peripheral blood. These receptors were taken from a woman between 25 and 40 years old with COVID-19, enrolled during active disease.

The chain has TRBV19 and TRBJ2-5, with TRBD2 identical over 9 bases. The ends lost 2 bases at V and 4 bases at J; junction bases unmatched: 2. Germline values: CDR1 LNHDA, CDR2 SQIVND (reference sequence). CDR3 length: 14 residues. The CDR3 DNA reads TGTGCCAGTAGTATACAGCGGGGGGCAGAGACCCAGTACTTC. This encodes CASSIQRGAETQYF.

The chain is built from TRBV28 and TRBJ1-2; no clear D. From germline, CDR1 is MDHEN and CDR2 SYDVKM. This CDR3 contains 13 residues. V was shortened by 5 bases and J by 8 bases, with 15 bases between the two germline ends. The CDR3 loop is CASSPPPPGGYTF. The CDR3 DNA reads TGTGCCAGCAGTCCTCCCCCACCCGGGGGCTACACCTTC.

The chain joins TRBV19 to TRBJ1-1, with 9 bases matching TRBD1. This CDR3 is 15 amino acids long. J gave up 5 bases and V 4 bases, and 8 bases lay outside the gene matches. CDR1 and CDR2 (germline): LNHDA, SQIVND (reference sequence). The chain's CDR3 is CASSSSRQGGTEAFF. CDR3 coding DNA: TGTGCCAGTAGTAGCTCGAGACAGGGGGGAACTGAAGCTTTCTTT.

This chain uses TRBV19 with TRBJ1-1, with TRBD1 as a possible D gene (5 bases). There are 15 residues in the CDR3. Germline assignment: CDR1 LNHDA and CDR2 SQIVND (reference sequence). V lost 3 bases and J lost 2, with 13 bases in between. The CDR3 spells CASSIGQGRNTEAFF. As DNA, the CDR3 is TGTGCCAGTAGTATTGGTCAGGGAAGAAACACTGAAGCTTTCTTT. The full variable domain, rest sourced from reference TRBV19 and TRBJ1-1, is DGGITQSPKYLFRKEGQNVTLSCEQNLNHDAMYWYRQDPGQGLRLIYYSQIVNDFQKGDIAEGYSVSREKKESFPLTVTSAQKNPTAFYLCASSIGQGRNTEAFFGQGTRLTVV.